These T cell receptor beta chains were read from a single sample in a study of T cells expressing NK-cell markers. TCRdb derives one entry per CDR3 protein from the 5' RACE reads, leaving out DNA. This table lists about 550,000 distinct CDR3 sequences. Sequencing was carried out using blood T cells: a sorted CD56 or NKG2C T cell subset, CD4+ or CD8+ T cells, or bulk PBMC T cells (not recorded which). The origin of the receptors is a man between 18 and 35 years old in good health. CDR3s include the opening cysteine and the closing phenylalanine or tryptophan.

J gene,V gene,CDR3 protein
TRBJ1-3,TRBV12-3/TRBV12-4,CASSHTSGNTIYF
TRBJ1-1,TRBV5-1,CASSLEGPGTEAFF
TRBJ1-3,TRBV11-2,CASSLGASSGNTIYF
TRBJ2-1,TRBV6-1,CASSKTDSLSSYNEQFF
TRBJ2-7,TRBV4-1,CASSQDHTGLAGYEQYF
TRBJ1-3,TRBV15,CATSMDREYGNTIYF
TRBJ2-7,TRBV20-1,CSASETGGDYEQYF
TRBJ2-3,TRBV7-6,CASSLFGRLASTDTQYF
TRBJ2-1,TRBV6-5,CASSYDVGGSSYNEQFF
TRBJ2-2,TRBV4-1,CASEPGLAGGTGELFF
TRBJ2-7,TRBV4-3,CASSQEPAEQYF
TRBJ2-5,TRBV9,CASSVAQGEQETQYF
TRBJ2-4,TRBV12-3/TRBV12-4,CASSSLVAGVHIQYF
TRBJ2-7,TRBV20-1,CSAPTSGGLHEQYF
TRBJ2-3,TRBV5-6,CASSPRVGLADTQYF
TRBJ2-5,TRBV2,CASSEAGTEETQYF
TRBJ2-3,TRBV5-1,CASSLEGGPRSDTQYF
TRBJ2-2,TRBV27,CASSPAAGLNTGELFF
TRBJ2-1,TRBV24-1,CATSDLQGAGEQFF
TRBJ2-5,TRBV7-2,CASSLAGLAGQETQYF
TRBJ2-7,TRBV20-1,CSANPPHRVYEQYF
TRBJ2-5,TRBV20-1,CSSNRPSGGQETQYF
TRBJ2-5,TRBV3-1,CASSRKTYQETQYF
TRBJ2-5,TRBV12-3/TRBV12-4,CASSSVDRGYQETQYF
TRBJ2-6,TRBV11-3,CASTRQGARGANVLTF
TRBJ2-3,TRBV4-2,CASSHLGGAGTDTQYF
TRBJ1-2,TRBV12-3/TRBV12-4,CASGLGELDGYTF
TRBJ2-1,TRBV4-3,CASSQDPGGSYNEQFF
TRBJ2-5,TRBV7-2,CASSVSRDKKETQYF
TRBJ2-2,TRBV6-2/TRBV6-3,CASRGQGGFQTGELFF
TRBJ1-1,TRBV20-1,CSASTTGAREAFF
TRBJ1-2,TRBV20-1,CSCPETGFYGYTF
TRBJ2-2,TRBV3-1,CASSQVAGGELFF
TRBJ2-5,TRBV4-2,CASTDQGQGTGTQYF
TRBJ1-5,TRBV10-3,CAIAEDRNQPQHF
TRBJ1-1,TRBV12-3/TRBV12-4,CASSPKQGVDTEAFF